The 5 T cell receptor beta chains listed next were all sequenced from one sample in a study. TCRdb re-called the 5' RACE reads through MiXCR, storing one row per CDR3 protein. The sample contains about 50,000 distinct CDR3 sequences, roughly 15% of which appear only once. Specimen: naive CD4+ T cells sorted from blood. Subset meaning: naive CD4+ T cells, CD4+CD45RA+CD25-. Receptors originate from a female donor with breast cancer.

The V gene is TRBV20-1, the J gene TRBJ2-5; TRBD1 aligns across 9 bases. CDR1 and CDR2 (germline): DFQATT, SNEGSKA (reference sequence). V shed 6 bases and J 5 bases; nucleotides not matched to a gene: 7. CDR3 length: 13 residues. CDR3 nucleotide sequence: TGCAGTGCCTACACAGGGGGCGGGGAGACCCAGTACTTC. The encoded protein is CSAYTGGGETQYF.

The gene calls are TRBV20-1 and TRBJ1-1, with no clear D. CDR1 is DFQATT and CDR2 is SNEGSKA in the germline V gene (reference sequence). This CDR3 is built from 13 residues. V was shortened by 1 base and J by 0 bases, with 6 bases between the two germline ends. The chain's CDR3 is CSARGSVNTEAFF. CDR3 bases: TGCAGTGCTAGAGGATCCGTGAACACTGAAGCTTTCTTT.

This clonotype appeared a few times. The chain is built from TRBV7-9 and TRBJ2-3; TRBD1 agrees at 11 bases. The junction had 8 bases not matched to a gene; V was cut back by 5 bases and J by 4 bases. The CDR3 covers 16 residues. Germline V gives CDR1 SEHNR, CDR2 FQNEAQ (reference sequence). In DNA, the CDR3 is TGTGCCAGCAGCCAACCGGACAGGGGGCGCGCAGATACGCAGTATTTT. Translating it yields CASSQPDRGRADTQYF. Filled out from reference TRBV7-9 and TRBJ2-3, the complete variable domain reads DTGVSQNPRHKITKRGQNVTFRCDPISEHNRLYWYRQTLGQGPEFLTYFQNEAQLEKSRLLSDRFSAERPKGSFSTLEIQRTEQGDSAMYLCASSQPDRGRADTQYFGPGTRLTVL.

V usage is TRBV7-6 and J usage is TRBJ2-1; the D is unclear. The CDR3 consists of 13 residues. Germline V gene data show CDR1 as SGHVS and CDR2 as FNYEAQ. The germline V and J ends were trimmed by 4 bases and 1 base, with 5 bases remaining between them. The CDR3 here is CASSWQSYNEQFF. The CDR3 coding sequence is TGTGCCAGCAGCTGGCAGTCCTACAATGAGCAGTTCTTC.

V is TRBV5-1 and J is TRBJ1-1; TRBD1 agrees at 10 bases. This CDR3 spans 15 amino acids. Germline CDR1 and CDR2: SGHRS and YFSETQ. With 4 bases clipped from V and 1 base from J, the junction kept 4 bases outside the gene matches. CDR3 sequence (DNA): TGCGCCAGCAGCCACAGGGACAGGGGGAACACTGAAGCTTTCTTT. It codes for CASSHRDRGNTEAFF.